This TCR beta chain appears in the sequencing data of a study of T-cell reconstitution after alpha-beta-depleted transplantation in children. Study results and limitations: Reported findings indicate that, about two months after transplant, alpha-beta T cells came from several hundred expanded clones, which were derived from non-depleted graft cells. Where some patients showed high TCRbeta diversity at day 60, it came from recipient T cells and thymic progenitors that had survived.

This clonotype was picked up many times. Antigen unknown. Construction of the TCRbeta library involved unique molecular identifiers. TCRdb reanalysed the PCR reads using MiXCR and keeps one entry per CDR3 protein. Seen here are 200,000 or so distinct CDR3 sequences, approximately 6% observed once, and the top ten hold about 5%. Source: PBMCs, taken before TCRalphabeta/CD19-depleted stem cell transplant. The TCR originated in a girl under three years old with combined immunodeficiency, due to receive a stem cell transplant.

CDR3 region: CASSIVGSDTQYF. CDR3 nucleotides: TGTGCCAGCAGCATTGTAGGGTCAGATACGCAGTATTTT. The chain employs TRBV11-2 and TRBJ2-3; no definite D call. Trimming pared 5 bases from V and 4 bases from J, leaving 10 bases between. The CDR3 runs to 13 residues. Germline loops: CDR1 SGHAT, CDR2 FQNNGV. The variable domain in full, completed from reference TRBV11-2 and TRBJ2-3, reads EAGVAQSPRYKIIEKRQSVAFWCNPISGHATLYWYQQILGQGPKLLIQFQNNGVVDDSQLPKDRFSAERLKGVDSTLKIQPAKLEDSAVYLCASSIVGSDTQYFGPGTRLTVL.